Shown below are 27 T cell receptor beta chains from a single sample sequenced in a study of identical twins. TCRdb passed the 5' RACE reads through MiXCR, listing each CDR3 protein once. The sample has fewer than 250,000 distinct CDR3 sequences; roughly 7% are singletons. These data were also reused for a study on yellow fever vaccine responses in identical twins.

The sample was memory (CD45RO+) T cells sorted from blood. The source of these receptors is a woman aged 18-30 years in good health.

The V gene is TRBV5-1, the J gene TRBJ1-5; the match to TRBD1 covers 7 bases. V shed 0 bases, J shed 1 base, and the junction held 4 bases outside the gene matches. The length of the CDR3 is 16 residues. CDR1 is SGHRS, CDR2 YFSETQ, per germline. In DNA form, the CDR3 reads TGCGCCAGCAGCTTGGGGGACAGAAGAAGCAATCAGCCCCAGCATTTT. Protein sequence: CASSLGDRRSNQPQHF.

V is TRBV27 and J is TRBJ2-3; 10 bases align to TRBD2. In germline, CDR1 is MNHEY, CDR2 SMNVEV (reference sequence). V shed 4 bases, J shed 5 bases, and the junction held 9 bases outside the gene matches. The CDR3 is made up of 16 amino acids. The CDR3 reads CASSSLPSGREDTQYF. As DNA, the CDR3 is TGTGCCAGCAGTTCCCTACCTAGCGGGAGAGAAGATACGCAGTATTTT.

The table lists this clonotype with a few counts. This chain joins TRBV9 and TRBJ2-3, with D perhaps TRBD1 or TRBD2 (5 bases each). With 3 bases removed from V and 6 bases from J, the gap between germline ends came to 14 bases. The CDR3 extends over 14 amino acids. The germline CDR1 and CDR2 sequences are SGDLS and YYNGEE. CDR3 nucleotides: TGTGCCAGCAGCGCAGACGGGGCGGTGGATACGCAGTATTTT. Translated, it gives CASSADGAVDTQYF.

This clonotype was detected many times. The J gene is TRBJ1-2, the V gene TRBV4-2; 7 bases match TRBD1. V dropped 0 bases and J dropped 0; count of bases not matched to a gene: 4. The germline V gene has CDR1 LGHNA and CDR2 YNFKEQ. This CDR3 spans 16 amino acids. The CDR3 region is CASSQDPGTANYGYTF. The CDR3 DNA sequence: TGTGCCAGCAGCCAAGATCCCGGGACAGCTAACTATGGCTACACCTTC.

This clonotype has more than one count but fewer than ten. V usage is TRBV29-1 and J usage is TRBJ2-2; TRBD2 might be the D (5 bases). This CDR3 has 13 residues. V was trimmed by 5 bases and J by 5 bases, leaving 12 bases between them. CDR1 is SQVTM and CDR2 is ANQGSEA in the germline V gene. In nucleotides, the CDR3 is TGCAGCGTTTTTCGAACTAGGACCGGGGAGCTGTTTTTT. This sequence encodes CSVFRTRTGELFF.

The chain combines TRBV18 with TRBJ1-1; D is perhaps TRBD1 (5 bases). Germline CDR1 and CDR2: KGHSH and LQKENI. V dropped 1 base and J dropped 3 bases, with 12 bases sitting between them. The CDR3 loop spans 15 amino acids. In DNA, the CDR3 is TGTGCCAGCTCACCACTCCGGACGGGGGACACTGAAGCTTTCTTT. Its translation is CASSPLRTGDTEAFF.

This clonotype was counted between two and nine times. This chain uses TRBV12-3 or TRBV12-4 with TRBJ1-1, with 9 bases matching TRBD1. The CDR3 has 15 amino acids. Trimming at V came to 7 bases and at J to 1 base, leaving 7 bases not matched to a gene. CDR3 in DNA: TGTGCCAGCAAGGACTGGACAGGGGCGAACACTGAAGCTTTCTTT. Amino acids: CASKDWTGANTEAFF.

This clonotype was picked up a small number of times. The chain combines TRBV10-1 with TRBJ2-3, with 8 bases aligning to TRBD2. The trim removed 4 bases at V and 5 bases at J, leaving 5 bases unmatched. CDR1 and CDR2 from the germline V gene are WNHNN and SYGVQD (reference sequence). This CDR3 is built from 14 residues. The CDR3 DNA reads TGCGCCAGCAGTGGAGCGGGGGCCGGAGATACGCAGTATTTT. It yields the protein CASSGAGAGDTQYF.

The chain employs TRBV20-1 and TRBJ2-2; 8 nucleotides agree with TRBD2. The CDR3 is made up of 15 amino acids. CDR1 is DFQATT, CDR2 SNEGSKA, per germline (reference sequence). J gave up 4 bases and V 3 bases, and 7 bases lay outside the gene matches. DNA for the CDR3: TGCAGTGCTAGTATGCGGGAGGCCCGCACCGGGGAGCTGTTTTTT. Amino acid sequence: CSASMREARTGELFF.

This clonotype was observed a handful of times. The chain combines TRBV3-1 with TRBJ1-6; 10 nucleotides align to TRBD1. J was trimmed by 9 bases and V by 1 base; bases with no gene match: 0. The CDR3 has 14 amino acids. The germline CDR1 and CDR2 sequences are LGHDT and YNNKEL (reference sequence). The CDR3 sequence is CASSQGTGGSPLHF. CDR3 DNA sequence: TGTGCCAGCAGCCAAGGGACAGGGGGTTCACCCCTCCACTTT.

The rearrangement uses TRBV7-2 and TRBJ2-7, with a possible D match to TRBD2 (6 bases). The ends were cut back, 1 base at V and 4 bases at J, with 11 bases in the middle. The CDR3 loop spans 14 amino acids. Germline CDR1 reads SGHTA; CDR2 reads FQGNSA. The CDR3 reads CASSLDAGRYEQYF. CDR3 DNA sequence: TGTGCCAGCAGCTTAGATGCGGGAAGGTACGAGCAGTACTTC. The full variable domain, rest sourced from reference TRBV7-2 and TRBJ2-7, is GAGVSQSPSNKVTEKGKDVELRCDPISGHTALYWYRQSLGQGLEFLIYFQGNSAPDKSGLPSDRFSAERTGGSVSTLTIQRTQQEDSAVYLCASSLDAGRYEQYFGPGTRLTVT.

V gene TRBV12-3 or TRBV12-4 combines with J gene TRBJ1-1, with a possible D match to TRBD1 (6 bases). The CDR3 is 12 residues long. The V and J ends lost 4 bases and 11 bases respectively, with 14 bases between them. CDR3 in amino acids: CASSSTGRGAFF. The CDR3 DNA follows: TGTGCCAGCAGTTCTACAGGGAGGGGGGCTTTCTTT.

The rearrangement links TRBV5-4 to TRBJ2-3, with 8 bases matching TRBD2. Per the germline V gene, CDR1 is SGHNT and CDR2 is YYREEE (reference sequence). The CDR3 has 15 amino acids. The trim removed 2 bases at V and 2 bases at J, leaving 4 bases unmatched. CDR3 DNA: TGTGCCAGCAGCTTTCGGGGGGGATACACAGATACGCAGTATTTT. Translation: CASSFRGGYTDTQYF.

This clonotype came up many times. The chain joins TRBV6-5 to TRBJ1-1; the D is unclear. Germline CDR1 reads MNHEY; CDR2 reads SVGAGI. Trimming shortened V by 0 bases and J by 5 bases, and 10 bases separated the two germline ends. The CDR3 length is 14 residues. The CDR3 here is CASSYSGWRTEAFF. CDR3 DNA: TGTGCCAGCAGTTACTCCGGGTGGCGGACTGAAGCTTTCTTT.

Ten or more counts support this clonotype. This chain uses TRBV5-6 with TRBJ1-5; 7 nucleotides line up with TRBD1. With V trimmed by 4 bases and J by 2 bases, 18 bases remained unmatched. CDR1 is SGHDT, CDR2 YYEEEE, per germline. The CDR3 consists of 19 residues. The CDR3: CASSPGGLDRFSGNQPQHF. CDR3 DNA sequence: TGTGCCAGCAGCCCAGGCGGGCTGGACAGGTTTTCCGGCAATCAGCCCCAGCATTTT.

The J gene is TRBJ2-5, the V gene TRBV7-6, with TRBD2 as a possible D gene (5 bases). V lost 5 bases to trimming and J lost 3 bases, with 19 bases between them. The CDR3 extends over 16 amino acids. The germline gives CDR1 SGHVS, CDR2 FNYEAQ. CDR3: CASSQKIHGVKETQYF. The DNA of the CDR3 is TGTGCCAGCAGCCAAAAAATACACGGGGTAAAAGAGACCCAGTACTTC.

This rearrangement joins TRBV6-5 to TRBJ2-7, with D tentatively TRBD1 (5 bases). V lost 4 bases, J lost 0 bases, and 13 bases lay in between. This CDR3 spans 15 amino acids. Germline V gene lookup returns CDR1 MNHEY and CDR2 SVGAGI. The CDR3 protein is CASSLSRQSSYEQYF. Written as DNA, the CDR3 is TGTGCCAGCAGTTTATCCCGACAGAGCTCCTACGAGCAGTACTTC.

The chain carries TRBV6-1 and TRBJ2-7; TRBD1 might be the D (6 bases). Trimming removed 10 bases at V and 0 bases at J, with 16 bases between. The germline V gene encodes CDR1 MNHNS and CDR2 SASEGT. This CDR3 region has 14 residues. The CDR3 reads CATESGTSSYEQYF. As DNA, the CDR3 is TGTGCCACCGAATCCGGGACAAGCTCCTACGAGCAGTACTTC.

This clonotype was counted between two and nine times. This chain links TRBV2 with TRBJ1-1, with unresolved D. The CDR3 spans 13 residues. Germline V lookup: CDR1 SNHLY, CDR2 FYNNEI. The ends were cut back, 8 bases at V and 0 bases at J, with 10 bases in the middle. This CDR3 is CASALGMNTEAFF. As DNA, the CDR3 is TGTGCCAGCGCCCTAGGGATGAACACTGAAGCTTTCTTT.

Turning to this clonotype: Mismatch with germline at one junction end may stem from a read error. J is TRBJ2-1 and V is TRBV12-3 or TRBV12-4; 10 bases are shared with TRBD2. The CDR3 contains 18 residues. As DNA, the CDR3 is TGTACCAGCTGTTTAGCTCTAAGCGGGGGGGGCTCCTACAATGAGCAGTTCTTC. Its translation is CTSCLALSGGGSYNEQFF.

This clonotype was counted only a few times. V gene TRBV24-1 combines with J gene TRBJ2-1, with a tentative D call TRBD2 (6 bases). Germline V gene sequence: CDR1 KGHDR, CDR2 SFDVKD. V lost 4 bases, J lost 0 bases, and 18 bases lay in between. CDR3 length equals 18 residues. CDR3 in amino acids: CATSDSWAAGSSYNEQFF. The CDR3, as DNA: TGTGCCACCAGTGACAGCTGGGCCGCCGGGAGCTCCTACAATGAGCAGTTCTTC.

This clonotype was detected only a few times. This chain joins TRBV5-1 and TRBJ2-7, with 9 positions matching TRBD2. Germline values: CDR1 SGHRS, CDR2 YFSETQ. The CDR3 length is 15 residues. Trimming at V came to 0 bases and at J to 10 bases, leaving 11 bases not matched to a gene. The CDR3 bases are TGCGCCAGCAGCTTGGGGTCGGGCGTAGCGGGAGACCAGTACTTC. As protein: CASSLGSGVAGDQYF.

There are many counts of this clonotype. This chain uses TRBV7-8 with TRBJ2-7; 8 bases match TRBD2. CDR1 and CDR2 from the germline V gene are SGHVS and FQNEAQ. The V and J ends lost 6 bases and 0 bases, in that order; junction bases with no gene match: 4. The CDR3 consists of 14 residues. CDR3 residues: CASSIGTSSYEQYF. CDR3 DNA: TGTGCCAGCAGTATAGGGACTAGCTCCTACGAGCAGTACTTC.

This clonotype was detected a few times. This chain joins TRBV5-5 and TRBJ2-1, with 8 bases that match TRBD2. CDR3 size: 15 residues. From germline, CDR1 is SGHKS and CDR2 YYEKEE (reference sequence). Trimming at V came to 0 bases and at J to 5 bases, leaving 4 bases not matched to a gene. The CDR3 reads CASSLGTSRNNEQFF. The DNA for the CDR3 is TGTGCCAGCAGCTTGGGGACTAGCCGCAACAATGAGCAGTTCTTC.

This clonotype was seen a handful of times. The V and J genes are TRBV29-1 and TRBJ2-1, with D possibly being TRBD1 or TRBD2 (5 bases each). The CDR3 is made up of 10 amino acids. V lost 2 bases and J 15 bases, leaving 11 bases between the germline ends. CDR1 is SQVTM, CDR2 ANQGSEA, per germline. In nucleotides, the CDR3 is TGCAGCGTTGAAAGGGACCCTCGGTTCTTC. Translating gives CSVERDPRFF.

This clonotype was seen ten or more times. The chain has TRBV12-3 or TRBV12-4 and TRBJ1-2; 9 bases are shared with TRBD1. CDR3 length: 15 amino acids. V was pared by 3 bases and J by 0 bases, with 2 bases of the junction left unmatched. CDR3: CASSLGQGANYGYTF. The CDR3 DNA follows: TGTGCCAGCAGTTTGGGACAGGGAGCTAACTATGGCTACACCTTC.

This clonotype was observed at least ten times. This chain links TRBV7-9 with TRBJ2-6; D remains ambiguous. The CDR3 is made up of 16 amino acids. Between the trimmed V and J ends, which lost 3 bases and 0 bases, there was a span of 9 bases. Germline assignment: CDR1 SEHNR and CDR2 FQNEAQ (reference sequence). The CDR3 sequence is CASSFGGPSGANVLTF. As DNA, the CDR3 is TGTGCCAGCAGCTTCGGTGGACCCTCTGGGGCCAACGTCCTGACTTTC.